This T cell receptor (beta chain) was identified in a study of T-cell memory formation after mild COVID-19. Overall study: In these data, TCR clusters were largely donor specific.

General observations from the study: Shrinking CD4+ clones resided mostly in CM and EM, and CD8+ ones in EMRA. Later expanders leaned CD4+, whereas day 15 to 85 contracting clones were balanced CD4/CD8. In pre-infection memory, a portion of responding clones appeared, which suggested that cross-reactive memory joined.

This clonotype was counted between two and nine times. Its antigen is as yet unknown. TCRdb independently ran MiXCR on the 5' RACE reads; one entry per CDR3 protein. The sample gives a few hundred thousand distinct CDR3 sequences, around 21% of which show up once; under 15% is in the top ten. V was pared by 1 base and J by 5 bases, with 10 bases between. The length of the CDR3 is 14 residues. Germline V lookup: CDR1 SGDLS, CDR2 YYNGEE. This sequence originates from an adult woman who had mild COVID-19 (a few samples of this study predate the infection). Cell type and time point are not known. The chain carries TRBV9 and TRBJ2-1; tentatively, D is TRBD1 (5 bases). Sequencing was performed on PBMCs or a T cell subset sorted from them (not recorded which). The chain's CDR3 is CASSVQGFHNEQFF. CDR3 DNA: TGTGCCAGCAGCGTACAGGGATTCCACAATGAGCAGTTCTTC.